The clone carrying this TCR beta chain was recorded at least ten times. First-strand cDNA relied on TRAV- and TRBV-specific primers spanning alpha and beta chains. TCRs were put through around 20 PCR cycles of amplification with Phusion. A constant-region primer and the V-primer adapter served as the primer pair. TCRdb called the reads again in MiXCR, with one record for every CDR3 protein. The sample lists 95,000 to 100,000 distinct CDR3 sequences; about 20% were seen once. This sample stems from a study of low-dose radiotherapy and immunotherapy resistance in tumors. Study summary: Once cycle 1 day 1 began, patients took oral aspirin 300 mg daily for four cycles.

V was clipped by 1 base and J by 4 bases, with 9 bases between them. This CDR3 comprises 14 residues. Germline CDR1 LGHNA, CDR2 YNFKEQ. Regarding time point: after trial treatment. Treatment: LDRT plus nivolumab, ipilimumab, low-dose cyclophosphamide and aspirin (RACIN trial). V is TRBV4-2 and J is TRBJ2-3; D perhaps matches TRBD2 (5 bases). The source of this sequence is a male donor with prostate cancer. This specimen consisted of PBMCs, obtained after low-dose radiotherapy plus immunotherapy. This chain's CDR3 is CASSQADFADTQYF. The CDR3 coding sequence is TGTGCCAGCAGCCAAGCGGACTTCGCAGATACGCAGTATTTT.